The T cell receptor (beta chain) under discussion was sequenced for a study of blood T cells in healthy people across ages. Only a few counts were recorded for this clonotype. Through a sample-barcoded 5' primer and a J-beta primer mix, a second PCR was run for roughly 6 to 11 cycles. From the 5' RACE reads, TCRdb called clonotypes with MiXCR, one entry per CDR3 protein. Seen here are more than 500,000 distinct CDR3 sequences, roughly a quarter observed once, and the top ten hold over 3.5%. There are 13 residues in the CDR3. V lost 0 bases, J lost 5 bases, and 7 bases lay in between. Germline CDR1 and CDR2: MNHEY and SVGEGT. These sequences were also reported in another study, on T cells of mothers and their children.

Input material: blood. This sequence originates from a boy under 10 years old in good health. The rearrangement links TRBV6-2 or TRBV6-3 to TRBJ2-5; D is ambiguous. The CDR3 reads CASSYSPEETQYF. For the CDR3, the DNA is TGTGCCAGCAGTTACTCTCCCGAGGAGACCCAGTACTTC.